This entry lists 21 T cell receptor beta chains sequenced from one sample in a study of T cell responses to AZD1222 COVID-19 vaccine. Repertoires were generated with immunoSEQ multiplex PCR, while TCRdb's copy carries only in-frame clones and drops some. The sample comprises approximately 140,000 clones, roughly 90% of which are singletons, and approximately 3.4% rests with the top ten. The starting material was peripheral blood, obtained 28 days after the second AZD1222 dose. The receptors were gathered from an adult who received the AZD1222 COVID-19 vaccine.

The chain recombines TRBV12-2 with TRBJ2-1. TRBV12-2 represents a pseudogene. The CDR3 is made up of 13 amino acids. CDR3 coding DNA: TGTGCAAGGCAGGTAGCTCGGGACAATGAGCAGTTCTTC. Its translation is CARQVARDNEQFF.

This clone was recorded only once. V usage is TRBV27 and J usage is TRBJ2-7, with D uncertain. Germline V gene lookup returns CDR1 MNHEY and CDR2 SMNVEV (reference sequence). This CDR3 is 13 amino acids long. V lost 6 bases to trimming and J lost 5 bases, with 14 bases between them. CDR3 sequence: CASRAFGQNEQYF. The CDR3 DNA follows: TGTGCCAGCAGGGCTTTTGGGCAGAACGAGCAGTACTTC.

The gene calls are TRBV10-3 and TRBJ2-1; D perhaps matches TRBD2 (7 bases). V gave up 2 bases and J gave up 3 bases, with 11 bases separating them. Per germline, CDR1 ENHRY and CDR2 SYGVKD. CDR3 length: 15 amino acids. CDR3 sequence (DNA): TGTGCCATCAGTGAGGGGGAGGGGGACTACAATGAGCAGTTCTTC. Amino acids: CAISEGEGDYNEQFF.

The chain couples TRBV11-3 to TRBJ2-5, with 8 bases lining up with TRBD1. The J segment lost 5 bases and the V segment lost 5 bases, leaving 7 bases of the junction unmatched. Germline-derived CDR1 and CDR2 are SGHNT and YENEEA. CDR3 length: 14 residues. The CDR3 DNA reads TGTGCCAGCAGCCCGGGACAGGCCGTTGAGACCCAGTACTTC. This translates into CASSPGQAVETQYF. Drawing the rest from reference TRBV11-3 and TRBJ2-5, the complete variable domain is EAGVVQSPRYKIIEKKQPVAFWCNPISGHNTLYWYLQNLGQGPELLIRYENEEAVDDSQLPKDRFSAERLKGVDSTLKIQPAELGDSAVYLCASSPGQAVETQYFGPGTRLLVL.

The chain combines TRBV6-2 or TRBV6-3 with TRBJ2-7, with a possible D match to TRBD2 (6 bases). The V end lost 4 bases, the J end lost 6 bases, and 10 bases lay between the germline ends. This CDR3 spans 12 amino acids. Germline loops: CDR1 MNHEY, CDR2 SVGEGT. CDR3: CASSFTSFEQYF. DNA of the CDR3: TGTGCCAGCAGTTTTACTAGCTTCGAGCAGTACTTC.

The V call is TRBV30, the J call TRBJ1-2, with a tentative D call TRBD1 (5 bases). The CDR3 length is 12 residues. Germline V gene sequence: CDR1 GTSNPN, CDR2 SVGIG (reference sequence). V shed 3 bases and J shed 4 bases, with 9 bases lying between them. The CDR3 spells CAWRLTGYGYTF. In DNA, the CDR3 is TGTGCCTGGAGACTAACAGGCTATGGCTACACCTTC.

This clone was picked up one time. The chain recombines TRBV2 with TRBJ1-5, with 8 positions matching TRBD1. CDR1 SNHLY and CDR2 FYNNEI come from the germline V gene. Trimming cost V 4 bases and J 1 base; bases outside gene matches: 3. CDR3 size: 15 residues. CDR3 protein: CASSAPGGSNQPQHF. DNA for the CDR3: TGTGCCAGCAGTGCGCCAGGGGGCAGCAATCAGCCCCAGCATTTT.

The rearrangement links TRBV5-1 to TRBJ1-6, with D maybe TRBD1 (5 bases). V lost 0 bases, J lost 7 bases, and 11 bases lay in between. This CDR3 region has 15 residues. From germline, CDR1 is SGHRS and CDR2 YFSETQ. CDR3 DNA sequence: TGCGCCAGCAGCTTGGGGACCGGGGCAAATTCACCCCTCCACTTT. Encoded protein: CASSLGTGANSPLHF.

This chain joins TRBV12-5 and TRBJ1-2, with a weak D call TRBD1 (5 bases). In germline, CDR1 is LGHNT, CDR2 FRNRAP. Trimming took 1 base from V and 2 from J, leaving 14 bases between them. CDR3 length: 16 amino acids. The CDR3 is CASGLGFLGGNYGYTF. In DNA form, the CDR3 reads TGTGCTAGTGGTTTGGGATTCCTCGGGGGAAACTATGGCTACACCTTC.

The chain employs TRBV30 and TRBJ1-4, with a tentative D call TRBD1 (5 bases). Germline loops: CDR1 GTSNPN, CDR2 SVGIG (reference sequence). The germline V and J ends were trimmed by 2 bases and 7 bases, with 14 bases remaining between them. There are 14 residues in the CDR3. CDR3 DNA: TGTGCCTGGAGTATACAGGCGGCGGGTGAAAAACTGTTTTTT. Translating gives CAWSIQAAGEKLFF.

This clone was detected once. This sequence joins TRBV6-6 and TRBJ2-7, with TRBD2 identical over 7 bases. Germline assignment: CDR1 MNHNY and CDR2 SVGAGI (reference sequence). The CDR3 has 11 residues. The V gene end was trimmed by 6 bases and the J gene end by 5 bases; junction bases not matched to a gene: 1. This CDR3 is CASSGGNEQYF. CDR3 coding DNA: TGTGCCAGCAGCGGGGGGAACGAGCAGTACTTC.

This rearrangement joins TRBV30 to TRBJ2-2, with D maybe TRBD2 (5 bases). The CDR3 covers 14 residues. V was pared by 0 bases and J by 2 bases, with 7 bases between. CDR1 is GTSNPN, CDR2 SVGIG, per germline (reference sequence). CDR3 sequence: CAWSVGVNTGELFF. CDR3 DNA sequence: TGTGCCTGGAGTGTGGGAGTTAACACCGGGGAGCTGTTTTTT.

This sequence joins TRBV11-3 and TRBJ1-3; TRBD1 might be the D (5 bases). Between the trimmed V and J ends, which lost 1 base and 0 bases, there was a span of 10 bases. Germline CDR1 and CDR2: SGHNT and YENEEA. This CDR3 has 16 amino acids. The CDR3: CASSLAGGDSGNTIYF. CDR3 in DNA: TGTGCCAGCAGCTTAGCTGGGGGAGACTCTGGAAACACCATATATTTT. The whole variable domain, filled in from reference TRBV11-3 and TRBJ1-3, reads EAGVVQSPRYKIIEKKQPVAFWCNPISGHNTLYWYLQNLGQGPELLIRYENEEAVDDSQLPKDRFSAERLKGVDSTLKIQPAELGDSAVYLCASSLAGGDSGNTIYFGEGSWLTVV.

This clone showed up just once. The chain has TRBV25-1 and TRBJ1-1, with 7 bases that match TRBD1. The CDR3 is 14 amino acids. V shed 4 bases, J shed 4 bases, and the junction held 6 bases outside the gene matches. Germline V gene lookup returns CDR1 MGHDK and CDR2 SYGVNS. The CDR3 loop reads CASSAAGQATEAFF. CDR3 DNA: TGTGCCAGCAGTGCTGCCGGACAGGCCACTGAAGCTTTCTTT.

This clone appeared a single time. The CDR3 loop is CASSARSGSYEQYF. CDR3 nucleotide sequence: TGTGCCAGCAGCGCCCGTAGCGGCTCCTACGAGCAGTACTTC. V usage is TRBV3-1 (or the pseudogene TRBV3-2) and J usage is TRBJ2-7; the D gene is possibly TRBD2 (6 bases). CDR1 is LGHDT and CDR2 is YNNKEL in the germline V gene (reference sequence). The CDR3 covers 14 residues. Trimming removed 5 bases at V and 0 bases at J, with 11 bases between.

The rearrangement links TRBV9 to TRBJ2-7; 13 bases are a match to TRBD2. After removal of 4 bases from V and 5 bases from J, the junction contained 12 bases not matched to a gene. Germline values: CDR1 SGDLS, CDR2 YYNGEE. The CDR3 has 17 residues. CDR3 sequence reads: CASSHQGGGLAGDEQYF. In DNA form, the CDR3 reads TGTGCCAGCAGCCATCAGGGGGGCGGACTAGCGGGAGACGAGCAGTACTTC.

The CDR3 reads CASSRGRLYNEQFF. Here the CDR3 DNA reads TGCGCCAGCAGCCGGGGACGGTTGTACAATGAGCAGTTCTTC. The J gene is TRBJ2-1, the V gene TRBV5-1; D tentatively reads TRBD1 or TRBD2 (5 bases each). Germline V gene sequence: CDR1 SGHRS, CDR2 YFSETQ. CDR3 size: 14 residues. V gave up 4 bases and J gave up 4 bases, with 12 bases separating them.

This clone was observed a few times. The chain employs TRBV4-3 and TRBJ2-7, with TRBD2 matching 11 bases. After removal of 0 bases from V and 0 bases from J, the junction contained 1 base not matched to a gene. This CDR3 has 16 residues. Germline CDR1 and CDR2: LGHNA and YSLEER. CDR3 amino acids: CASSQDLAGGSYEQYF. As DNA, the CDR3 is TGCGCCAGCAGCCAAGATCTAGCGGGAGGCTCCTACGAGCAGTACTTC.

The chain carries TRBV19 and TRBJ2-5; 13 nucleotides align to TRBD2. Germline V gene data show CDR1 as LNHDA and CDR2 as SQIVND (reference sequence). V was pared by 4 bases and J by 0 bases, with 8 bases of the junction left unmatched. This CDR3 comprises 18 residues. The CDR3 nucleotides are TGTGCCAGTAGTACCCTATCGACTAGCGGGGGGTACCAAGAGACCCAGTACTTC. Translated: CASSTLSTSGGYQETQYF.

V gene TRBV18 combines with J gene TRBJ2-4, with D perhaps given as TRBD1 or TRBD2 (5 bases each). The ends were cut back, 6 bases at V and 6 bases at J, with 9 bases in the middle. CDR3 length: 12 amino acids. Germline V gene sequence: CDR1 KGHSH, CDR2 LQKENI. The CDR3 bases are TGTGCCAGCTCCCCCGGGGCAAACATTCAGTACTTC. Its translation: CASSPGANIQYF.

The J gene is TRBJ1-3, the V gene TRBV14, with 7 bases lining up with TRBD1. CDR1 is SGHDN, CDR2 FVKESK, per germline. This CDR3 is built from 17 residues. V trimming: 3 bases; J trimming: 0 bases; junction bases outside the gene matches: 8. The CDR3 nucleotides are TGTGCCAGCAGCCATTCACAGGGGAGCCACTCTGGAAACACCATATATTTT. It yields the protein CASSHSQGSHSGNTIYF.